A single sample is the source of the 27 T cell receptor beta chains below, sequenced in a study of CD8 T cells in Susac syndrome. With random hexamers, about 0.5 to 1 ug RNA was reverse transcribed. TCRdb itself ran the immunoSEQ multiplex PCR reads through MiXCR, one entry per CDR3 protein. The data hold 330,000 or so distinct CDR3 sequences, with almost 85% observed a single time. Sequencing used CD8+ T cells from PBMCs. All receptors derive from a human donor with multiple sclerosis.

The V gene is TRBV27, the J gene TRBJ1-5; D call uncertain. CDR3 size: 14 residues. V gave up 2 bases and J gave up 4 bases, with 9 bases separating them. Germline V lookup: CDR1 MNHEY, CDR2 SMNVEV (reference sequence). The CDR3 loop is CASSLVLGNQPQHF. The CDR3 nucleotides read TGTGCCAGCAGTTTAGTTTTGGGGAATCAGCCCCAGCATTTT.

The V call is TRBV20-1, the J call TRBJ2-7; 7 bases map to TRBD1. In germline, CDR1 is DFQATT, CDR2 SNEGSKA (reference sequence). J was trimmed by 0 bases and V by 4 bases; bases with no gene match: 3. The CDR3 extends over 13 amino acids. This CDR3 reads CSATAGGSYEQYF. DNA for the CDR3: TGCAGTGCTACGGCAGGGGGCTCCTACGAGCAGTACTTC.

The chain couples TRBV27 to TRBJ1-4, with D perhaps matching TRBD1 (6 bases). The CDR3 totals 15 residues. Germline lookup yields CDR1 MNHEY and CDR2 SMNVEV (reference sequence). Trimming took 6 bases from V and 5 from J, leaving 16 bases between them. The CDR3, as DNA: TGTGCCAGCAGAAGAAGGGGGACGACGAATGAAAAACTGTTTTTT. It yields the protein CASRRRGTTNEKLFF.

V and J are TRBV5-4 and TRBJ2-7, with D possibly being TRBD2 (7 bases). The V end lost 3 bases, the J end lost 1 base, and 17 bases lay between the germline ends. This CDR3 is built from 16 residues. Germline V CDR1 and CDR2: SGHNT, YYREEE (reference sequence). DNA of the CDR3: TGTGCCAGCAGCTGGGGGGGCAGGGCAGGTTCCTACGAGCAGTACTTC. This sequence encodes CASSWGGRAGSYEQYF.

In DNA form, the CDR3 reads TGCAGTGCTAGGCCTAAGAACAGAAACACTGAAGCTTTCTTT. It is translated as CSARPKNRNTEAFF. This chain joins TRBV20-1 and TRBJ1-1; D uncertain. The V end was cut by 3 bases, the J end by 2 bases, with 13 bases between. From germline, CDR1 is DFQATT and CDR2 SNEGSKA (reference sequence). CDR3 length equals 14 residues.

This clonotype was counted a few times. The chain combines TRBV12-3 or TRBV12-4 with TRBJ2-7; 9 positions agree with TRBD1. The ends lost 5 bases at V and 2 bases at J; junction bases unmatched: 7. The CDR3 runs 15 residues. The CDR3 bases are TGTGCCAGCAGTCCTTCAGGGACAGGGACCTACGAGCAGTACTTC. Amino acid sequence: CASSPSGTGTYEQYF.

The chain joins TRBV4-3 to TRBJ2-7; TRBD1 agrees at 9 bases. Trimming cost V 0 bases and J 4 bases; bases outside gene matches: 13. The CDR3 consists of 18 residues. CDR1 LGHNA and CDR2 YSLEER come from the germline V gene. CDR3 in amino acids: CASSQDHAGGQGLYEQYF. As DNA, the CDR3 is TGCGCCAGCAGCCAAGATCACGCTGGGGGACAGGGACTGTACGAGCAGTACTTC.

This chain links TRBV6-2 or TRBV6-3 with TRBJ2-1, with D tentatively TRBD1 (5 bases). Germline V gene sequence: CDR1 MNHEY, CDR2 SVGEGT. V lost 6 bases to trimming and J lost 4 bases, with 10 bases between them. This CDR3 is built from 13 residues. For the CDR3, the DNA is TGTGCCAGCAGCCAGACAGATTACAATGAGCAGTTCTTC. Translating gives CASSQTDYNEQFF.

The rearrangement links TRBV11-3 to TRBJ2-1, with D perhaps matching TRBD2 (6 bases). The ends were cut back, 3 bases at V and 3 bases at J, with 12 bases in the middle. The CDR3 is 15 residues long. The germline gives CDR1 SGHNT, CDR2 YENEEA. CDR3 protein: CASSFPGANYNEQFF. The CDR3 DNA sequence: TGTGCCAGCAGCTTCCCGGGAGCAAACTACAATGAGCAGTTCTTC.

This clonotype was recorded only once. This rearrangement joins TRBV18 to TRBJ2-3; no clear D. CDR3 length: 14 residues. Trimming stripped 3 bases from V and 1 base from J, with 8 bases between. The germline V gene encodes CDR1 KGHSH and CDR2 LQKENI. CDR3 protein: CASSPPPRTDTQYF. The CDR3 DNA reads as TGTGCCAGCTCACCGCCCCCGCGCACAGATACGCAGTATTTT.

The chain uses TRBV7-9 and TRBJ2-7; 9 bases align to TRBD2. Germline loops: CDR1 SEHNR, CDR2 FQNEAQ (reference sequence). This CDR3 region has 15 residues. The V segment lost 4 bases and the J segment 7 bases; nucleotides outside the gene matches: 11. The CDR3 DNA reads TGTGCCAGCAGCTCTATAGCGGGAGTAAGAAGAGAGCAGTACTTC. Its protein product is CASSSIAGVRREQYF.

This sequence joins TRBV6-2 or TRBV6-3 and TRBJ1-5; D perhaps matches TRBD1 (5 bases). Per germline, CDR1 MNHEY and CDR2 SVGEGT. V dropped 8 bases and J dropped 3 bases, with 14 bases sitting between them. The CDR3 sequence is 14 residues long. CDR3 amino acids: CASDTGLDNQPQHF. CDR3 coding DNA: TGTGCCAGCGACACGGGGCTAGACAATCAGCCCCAGCATTTT.

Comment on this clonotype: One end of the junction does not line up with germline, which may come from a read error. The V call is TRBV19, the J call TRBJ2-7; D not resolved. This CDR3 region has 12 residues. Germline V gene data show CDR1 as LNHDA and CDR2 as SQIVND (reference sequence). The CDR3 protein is CASSTISHEQYF. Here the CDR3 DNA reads TGTGCCAGTAGTACTATCTCCCACGAGCAGTACTTC.

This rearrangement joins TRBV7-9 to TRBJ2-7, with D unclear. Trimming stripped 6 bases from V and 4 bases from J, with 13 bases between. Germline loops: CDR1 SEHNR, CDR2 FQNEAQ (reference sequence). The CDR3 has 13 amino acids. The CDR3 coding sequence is TGTGCCAGCAGTTTGGACCCGAGGTACGAGCAGTACTTC. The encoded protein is CASSLDPRYEQYF.

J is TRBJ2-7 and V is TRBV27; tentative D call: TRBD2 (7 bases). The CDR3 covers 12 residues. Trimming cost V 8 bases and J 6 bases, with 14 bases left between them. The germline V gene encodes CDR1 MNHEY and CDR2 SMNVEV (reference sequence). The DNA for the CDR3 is TGTGCCAGCCGCTGGGGGGGCGGCGAGCAGTACTTC. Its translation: CASRWGGGEQYF.

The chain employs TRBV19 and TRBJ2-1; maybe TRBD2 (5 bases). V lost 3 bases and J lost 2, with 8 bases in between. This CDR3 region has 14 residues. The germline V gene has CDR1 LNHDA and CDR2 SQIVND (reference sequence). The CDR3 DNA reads TGTGCCAGTAGTATCGGAGGACCCTACAATGAGCAGTTCTTC. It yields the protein CASSIGGPYNEQFF.

CDR3: CASRTSGRACPFRRPEQFF. The CDR3 coding sequence is TGTGCCAGCCGGACTAGCGGGAGGGCCTGCCCCTTTCGGCGTCCTGAGCAGTTCTTC. The V and J genes are TRBV21-1 and TRBJ2-1; TRBD2, the table's D call, was not compared with the DNA. TRBV21-1 is reported as a pseudogene. The CDR3 has 19 residues.

CDR3 sequence: CASDLMGGSRPQHF. The CDR3 DNA follows: TGTGCCAGCGACCTGATGGGGGGCTCAAGGCCCCAGCATTTT. This chain links TRBV28 with TRBJ1-5; D is possibly TRBD1 (6 bases). CDR1 is MDHEN, CDR2 SYDVKM, per germline. This CDR3 has 14 amino acids. Trimming took 8 bases from V and 9 from J, leaving 20 bases between them.

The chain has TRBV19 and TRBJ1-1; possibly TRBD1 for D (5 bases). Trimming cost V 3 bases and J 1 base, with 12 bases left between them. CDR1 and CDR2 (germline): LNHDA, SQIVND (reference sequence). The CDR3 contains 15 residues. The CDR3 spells CASSIGGIGNTEAFF. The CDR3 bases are TGTGCCAGTAGTATCGGGGGTATTGGGAACACTGAAGCTTTCTTT. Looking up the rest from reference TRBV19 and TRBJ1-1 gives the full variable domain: DGGITQSPKYLFRKEGQNVTLSCEQNLNHDAMYWYRQDPGQGLRLIYYSQIVNDFQKGDIAEGYSVSREKKESFPLTVTSAQKNPTAFYLCASSIGGIGNTEAFFGQGTRLTVV.

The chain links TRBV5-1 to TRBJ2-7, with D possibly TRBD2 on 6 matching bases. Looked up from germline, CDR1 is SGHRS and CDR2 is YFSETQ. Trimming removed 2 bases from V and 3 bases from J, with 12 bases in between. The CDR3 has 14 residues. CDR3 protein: CASSFGGPYYEQYF. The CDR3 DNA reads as TGCGCCAGCAGCTTCGGGGGACCCTACTACGAGCAGTACTTC.

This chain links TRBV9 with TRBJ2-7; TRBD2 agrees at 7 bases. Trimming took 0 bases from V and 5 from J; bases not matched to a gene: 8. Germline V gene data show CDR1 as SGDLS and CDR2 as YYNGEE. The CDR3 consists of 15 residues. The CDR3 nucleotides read TGTGCCAGCAGCGTAGGAGGGACTACCTCGGACGAGCAGTACTTC. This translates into CASSVGGTTSDEQYF.

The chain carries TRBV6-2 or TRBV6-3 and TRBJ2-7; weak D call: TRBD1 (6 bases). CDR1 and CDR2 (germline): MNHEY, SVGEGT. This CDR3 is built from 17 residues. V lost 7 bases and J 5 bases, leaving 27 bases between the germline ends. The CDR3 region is CASTYIPSGTRSHEQYF. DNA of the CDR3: TGTGCCAGCACCTACATCCCATCCGGGACAAGGTCTCACGAGCAGTACTTC.

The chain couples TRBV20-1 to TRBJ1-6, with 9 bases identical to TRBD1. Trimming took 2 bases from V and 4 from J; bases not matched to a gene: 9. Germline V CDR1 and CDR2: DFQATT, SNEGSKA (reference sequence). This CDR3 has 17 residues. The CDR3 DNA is TGCAGTGCTAGAAACCGGGACAGGGAATTTTATAATTCACCCCTCCACTTT. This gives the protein CSARNRDREFYNSPLHF.

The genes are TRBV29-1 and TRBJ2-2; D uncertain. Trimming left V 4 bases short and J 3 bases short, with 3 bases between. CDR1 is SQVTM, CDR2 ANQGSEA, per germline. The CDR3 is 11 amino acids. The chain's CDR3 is CSVVHTGELFF. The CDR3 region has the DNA TGCAGCGTTGTCCACACCGGGGAGCTGTTTTTT.

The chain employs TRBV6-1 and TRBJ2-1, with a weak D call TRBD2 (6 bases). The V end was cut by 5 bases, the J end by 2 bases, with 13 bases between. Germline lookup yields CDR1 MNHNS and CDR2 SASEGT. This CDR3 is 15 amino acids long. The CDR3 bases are TGTGCCAGCAGTCTGGGACTGGAAGCCTACAATGAGCAGTTCTTC. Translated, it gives CASSLGLEAYNEQFF.

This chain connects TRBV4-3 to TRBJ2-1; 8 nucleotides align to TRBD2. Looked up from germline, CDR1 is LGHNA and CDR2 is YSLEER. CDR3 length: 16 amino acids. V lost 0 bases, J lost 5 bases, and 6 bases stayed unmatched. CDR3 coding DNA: TGCGCCAGCAGCCAAGATTCACTAGCGGAGAACAATGAGCAGTTCTTC. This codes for CASSQDSLAENNEQFF.

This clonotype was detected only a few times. The CDR3 here is CASSLTSGISYEQYF. For the CDR3, the DNA is TGTGCCAGCAGTTTGACTAGCGGGATCTCCTACGAGCAGTACTTC. The chain joins TRBV28 to TRBJ2-7; 11 bases agree with TRBD2. There are 15 residues in the CDR3. Germline CDR1 is MDHEN and CDR2 is SYDVKM. The junction had 1 base not matched to a gene; V was cut back by 3 bases and J by 0 bases.